A selection of T cell receptor beta chains follows, all from one sample in a study of T cell responses to AZD1222 COVID-19 vaccine. The data were produced by immunoSEQ multiplex PCR, yet TCRdb's version contains in-frame clones alone and is incomplete. The repertoire includes about 160,000 clones, roughly nine tenths of them detected once, and 1.5% to 2% sits in the top ten. The material was peripheral blood, obtained on day 0 of AZD1222 vaccination. These receptors originate from an adult in good health. Both conserved end residues are part of each CDR3.

TRBV27	CASSLSSSNQPQHF
TRBV3-1/TRBV3-2	CASSQVGADLSYEQYF
TRBV14	CASSRQIDGTEAFF
TRBV27	CASSLSRNQPQHF
TRBV10-3	CAISEGGSTGELFF
TRBV7-2	CASSQYGGGRTEAFF
TRBV7-3	CASSLSEREIDTQYF
TRBV10-3	CAIREDRGQETQYF
TRBV7-2	CASSLGSGNTIYF
TRBV5-4	CASSFGPAGGNQPQHF
TRBV28	CASSLRTGPYNEQFF
TRBV30	CAWSPLSGQPQHF
TRBV6-6	CASRALGGAGNTIYF
TRBV5-1	CASSPNQAGLGNIQYF
TRBV27	CASSLSGSYNEQFF
TRBV7-9	CASSLAVGNTEAFF
TRBV4-2	CATTGTSGGLYNEQFF
TRBV28	CASSSEGGYTEAFF
TRBV5-5	CASSPLFSLDGNEQFF
TRBV7-2	CASTTGRDSPLHF
TRBV29-1	CSVSPTGNSPLHF
TRBV5-4	CASSLAGDQETQYF
TRBV5-4	CASSLVGQGSRSGNTIYF
TRBV5-4	CASSRPGLGSYEQYF
TRBV5-1	CASSLGLGNQPQHF